These 3 T cell receptor beta chains share one sample of origin, sequenced in a study of OX40 agonist ivuxolimab in advanced cancers. Using immunoSEQ multiplex PCR, the repertoire was profiled, and TCRdb retains in-frame clones only, with some absent. The data show 53,000 or so clones, about 81% seen once. Here the sequenced sample was CD4+ or CD8+ T cells sorted from blood, taken in a trial of the OX40 agonist ivuxolimab. Every receptor here comes from an adult with an advanced solid tumor such as melanoma, head and neck, liver or kidney cancer.

The chain employs TRBV7-9 and TRBJ1-1; D is ambiguous. Deletions cut 6 bases from V and 0 bases from J, with 5 bases between. CDR1 and CDR2 from the germline V gene are SEHNR and FQNEAQ (reference sequence). The CDR3 covers 12 residues. The CDR3 region is CASSPMNTEAFF. As DNA, the CDR3 is TGTGCCAGCAGTCCTATGAACACTGAAGCTTTCTTT.

The chain joins TRBV2 to TRBJ1-1; 7 nucleotides agree with TRBD1. The CDR3 extends over 15 amino acids. V gave up 4 bases and J gave up 4 bases; unmatched junction bases: 9. CDR1 SNHLY and CDR2 FYNNEI come from the germline V gene. CDR3 in amino acids: CASSGNRGVSTEAFF. In nucleotides, the CDR3 is TGTGCCAGCAGTGGAAACAGGGGAGTAAGCACTGAAGCTTTCTTT. The full variable domain, its missing parts supplied by reference TRBV2 and TRBJ1-1, is EPEVTQTPSHQVTQMGQEVILRCVPISNHLYFYWYRQILGQKVEFLVSFYNNEISEKSEIFDDQFSVERPDGSNFTLKIRSTKLEDSAMYFCASSGNRGVSTEAFFGQGTRLTVV.

This clone was found a few times. The rearrangement joins TRBV27 to TRBJ1-5, with a tentative D call TRBD1 (6 bases). The CDR3 loop spans 15 amino acids. V was trimmed by 2 bases and J by 3 bases, leaving 11 bases between them. The germline V gene has CDR1 MNHEY and CDR2 SMNVEV (reference sequence). CDR3 residues: CASSLSRGNNQPQHF. The CDR3 nucleotides read TGTGCCAGCAGTTTAAGCAGGGGCAACAATCAGCCCCAGCATTTT.